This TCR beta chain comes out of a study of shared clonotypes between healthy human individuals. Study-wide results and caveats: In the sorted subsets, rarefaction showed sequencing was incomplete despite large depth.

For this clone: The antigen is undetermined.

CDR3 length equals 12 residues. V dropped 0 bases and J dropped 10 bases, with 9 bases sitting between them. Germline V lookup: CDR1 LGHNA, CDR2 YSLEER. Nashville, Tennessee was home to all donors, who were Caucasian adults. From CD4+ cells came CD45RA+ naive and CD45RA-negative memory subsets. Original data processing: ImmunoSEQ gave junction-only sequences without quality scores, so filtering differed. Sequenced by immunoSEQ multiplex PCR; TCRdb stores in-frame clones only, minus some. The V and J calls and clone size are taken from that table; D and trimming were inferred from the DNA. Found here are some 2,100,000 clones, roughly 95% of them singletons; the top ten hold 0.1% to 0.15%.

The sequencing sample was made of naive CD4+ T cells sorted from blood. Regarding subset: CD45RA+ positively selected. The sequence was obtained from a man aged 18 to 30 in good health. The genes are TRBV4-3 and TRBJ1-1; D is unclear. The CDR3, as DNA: TGCGCCAGCAGCCAAGATCAGCGGGGAGCTTTCTTT. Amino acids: CASSQDQRGAFF.